The entry that follows covers one T cell receptor (beta chain) sequence. Its antigen is still unknown. Clones were read by immunoSEQ multiplex PCR, and TCRdb kept only the in-frame ones, dropping some. Altogether 130,000 or so clones are present, under 90% being singletons, with the ten largest covering 2% to 2.5%. This specimen belongs to a study of cytomegalovirus exposure and HLA in healthy donors. Whole-study results and caveats: Diagnosis of cytomegalovirus status made by the classifier reportedly showed high specificity and sensitivity. Among TCR beta chains, those listed as cytomegalovirus-associated numbered about 160. Most TCRs appeared rarely, but some public TCRs recurred in many donors.

CDR1 is MGHRA, CDR2 YSYEKL, per germline. Trimming removed 1 base at V and 1 base at J, with 13 bases between. There are 16 residues in the CDR3. This TCR was recovered from a woman younger than 45 in good health and CMV-seronegative. The chain carries TRBV4-1 and TRBJ1-1; no clear D gene. The sample comprised PBMCs. The CDR3 spells CASSQGRSPRNTEAFF. The DNA for the CDR3 is TGCGCCAGCAGCCAAGGGAGATCCCCCAGGAACACTGAAGCTTTCTTT.